The rows below give T cell receptor beta chains drawn from one sample of a study of a mutant IDH1 vaccine in newly diagnosed glioma. Clones were read by immunoSEQ multiplex PCR, and TCRdb kept only the in-frame ones, dropping some. Of fewer than 70,000 clones in the sample, around 80% were seen once. The antigens these receptors bind are not known. The sample consisted of PBMCs, taken from a glioma patient whose treatment included an IDH1 peptide vaccine. Source of these receptors: a man aged 25 to 45 with glioma. The CDR3 runs from the conserved cysteine through the conserved F or W. The D gene is left open where the match is weak. Rows may omit the clone size; those that give it use once, few, many or a size class.

>-|-|TRBV2|15|TRBJ2-1
CASSRDSSIYNEQFF
TGTGCCAGCAGTAGGGACTCCTCCATCTACAATGAGCAGTTCTTC
>-|-|TRBV6-5|14|TRBJ2-7
CASSYSQVLSEQYF
TGTGCCAGCAGTTACTCTCAGGTTCTCTCCGAGCAGTACTTC
>-|once|TRBV11-2|12|TRBJ1-3
CASTHTRETIYF
TGTGCCAGCACGCATACCAGGGAGACCATATATTTT
>-|-|TRBV9|15|TRBJ1-3
CASSAQVNPGNTIYF
TGTGCCAGCAGCGCACAAGTTAACCCTGGAAACACCATATATTTT
>-|-|TRBV2|13|TRBJ1-4
CASNGVTNEKLFF
TGTGCCAGCAATGGGGTTACTAATGAAAAACTGTTTTTT
>-|-|TRBV5-1|13|TRBJ1-2
CASSLTVAYGYTF
TGCGCCAGCAGCTTGACGGTTGCCTATGGCTACACCTTC
>-|-|TRBV5-6|16|TRBJ1-6
CASSFGSGSGGSPLHF
TGTGCCAGCAGCTTCGGATCGGGATCCGGAGGTTCACCCCTCCACTTT
>-|few|TRBV5-8|15|TRBJ1-6
CASSRGTSYNSPLHF
TGTGCCAGCAGCCGAGGGACGTCGTATAATTCACCCCTCCACTTT
>-|-|TRBV7-7|16|TRBJ2-5
CASSLEGRRFQETQYF
TGTGCCAGCAGCTTAGAGGGCAGACGATTTCAAGAGACCCAGTACTTC
>-|-|TRBV30|14|TRBJ2-1
CAWSLGPGEDEQFF
TGTGCCTGGAGTCTGGGACCTGGGGAGGATGAGCAGTTCTTC
>TRBD1|-|TRBV5-1|14|TRBJ1-2
CASSLGDRAYGYTF
TGCGCCAGCAGCTTAGGGGACAGGGCTTATGGCTACACCTTC
>-|once|TRBV20-1|11|TRBJ2-1
CSAREWNEQFF
TGCAGTGCTAGAGAGTGGAATGAGCAGTTCTTC
>-|-|TRBV5-8|17|TRBJ2-5
CASSRIYRVTSQETQYF
TGTGCCAGCAGCCGGATCTACAGGGTAACTTCCCAAGAGACCCAGTACTTC
>-|-|TRBV6-4|15|TRBJ1-6
CASSPQGGFSSPLHF
TGTGCCAGCTCCCCCCAGGGAGGGTTTAGCTCACCCCTCCACTTT
>-|few|TRBV7-3|15|TRBJ2-2
CASSLTGQNTGELFF
TGTGCCAGCAGCCTCACGGGACAGAACACCGGGGAGCTGTTTTTT
>TRBD1|-|TRBV5-4|14|TRBJ2-5
CASSGTGAKETQYF
TGTGCCAGCAGCGGGACAGGGGCAAAAGAGACCCAGTACTTC
>TRBD2|-|TRBV7-2|14|TRBJ2-5
CASSPGGGQETQYF
TGTGCCAGCAGCCCCGGGGGGGGGCAGGAGACCCAGTACTTC
>-|-|TRBV7-2|13|TRBJ2-2
CASSLWSDGELFF
TGTGCCAGCAGCTTATGGTCCGACGGGGAGCTGTTTTTT
>TRBD2|-|TRBV29-1|14|TRBJ2-2
CSATSGANTGELFF
TGCAGCGCGACTAGCGGAGCGAACACCGGGGAGCTGTTTTTT
>TRBD1|-|TRBV27|14|TRBJ2-5
CASSPWTGQETQYF
TGTGCCAGCAGTCCCTGGACAGGTCAAGAGACCCAGTACTTC
>TRBD2|few|TRBV9|14|TRBJ2-3
CASSLAGASDTQYF
TGTGCCAGCAGCTTAGCGGGAGCATCCGATACGCAGTATTTT
>TRBD2|-|TRBV9|17|TRBJ2-5
CASSVGDGRAFRETQYF
TGTGCCAGCAGCGTAGGCGACGGGAGGGCCTTTCGAGAGACCCAGTACTTC
>-|-|TRBV21-1|15|TRBJ1-5
CASSSGWARVQPQHF
TGTGCCAGCAGCAGCGGGTGGGCCAGGGTCCAGCCCCAGCATTTT
>TRBD1|-|TRBV5-1|15|TRBJ1-1
CASSLDTRGHTEAFF
TGCGCCAGCAGCTTGGACACCAGGGGGCACACTGAAGCTTTCTTT
>-|-|TRBV28|16|TRBJ1-3
CASSLGFGANGNTIYF
TGTGCCAGCAGTTTGGGCTTCGGGGCGAACGGAAACACCATATATTTT
>-|-|TRBV7-3|17|TRBJ2-3
CASSLNGGTLDTDTQYF
TGTGCCAGCAGCCTCAACGGCGGGACGCTTGACACAGATACGCAGTATTTT
>TRBD1|-|TRBV7-2|15|TRBJ2-2
CASSLKTGQAGELFF
TGTGCCAGCAGCCTAAAGACAGGGCAGGCCGGGGAGCTGTTTTTT
>-|-|TRBV6-5|13|TRBJ1-1
CASRSSGNTEAFF
TGTGCCAGCAGATCATCGGGGAACACTGAAGCTTTCTTT
>-|few|TRBV5-1|13|TRBJ1-1
CASTYSINTEAFF
TGCGCCAGCACTTACAGTATCAACACTGAAGCTTTCTTT
>-|-|TRBV5-5|15|TRBJ1-1
CASSHTLTGNTEAFF
TGTGCCAGCAGCCATACATTGACAGGCAACACTGAAGCTTTCTTT
>-|-|TRBV6-5|12|TRBJ2-5
CASGGFQETQYF
TGTGCCAGCGGAGGATTTCAAGAGACCCAGTACTTC
>-|-|TRBV5-6|14|TRBJ2-1
CASSSWGLGNEQFF
TGTGCCAGCAGCTCGTGGGGGCTGGGCAATGAGCAGTTCTTC
>TRBD2|-|TRBV5-6|17|TRBJ2-3
CASTPLAGARGPDTQYF
TGTGCCAGCACTCCCCTAGCGGGGGCGAGGGGACCAGATACGCAGTATTTT
>-|-|TRBV7-3|17|TRBJ2-5
CASSLRGRSGVGETQYF
TGTGCCAGCAGCTTACGGGGTCGATCGGGGGTTGGAGAGACCCAGTACTTC
>TRBD1|-|TRBV30|15|TRBJ2-7
CAWRDLGTGGYEQYF
TGTGCCTGGAGGGACCTCGGGACAGGCGGCTACGAGCAGTACTTC
>-|-|TRBV7-9|13|TRBJ2-1
CASRRGWLDEQFF
TGTGCCAGCAGGCGGGGATGGTTGGATGAGCAGTTCTTC
>TRBD1|-|TRBV19|16|TRBJ1-1
CASTLLGQGSTRGAFF
TGTGCCAGTACCCTACTGGGACAGGGAAGTACCCGGGGGGCTTTCTTT
>-|-|TRBV29-1|8|TRBJ1-1
CSVPEAFF
TGCAGCGTCCCTGAAGCTTTCTTT
>-|-|TRBV7-2|13|TRBJ1-1
CASSSLGGEKAFF
TGTGCCAGCAGCTCCCTGGGGGGGGAGAAAGCTTTCTTT
>-|once|TRBV2|15|TRBJ2-7
CASSDWERGGYEQYF
TGTGCCAGCAGTGATTGGGAGCGTGGGGGATACGAGCAGTACTTC
>-|-|TRBV18|13|TRBJ1-1
CASSPQENTEAFF
TGTGCCAGCTCACCTCAGGAGAACACTGAAGCTTTCTTT
>-|-|TRBV9|13|TRBJ2-7
CASSVGVSYEQYF
TGTGCCAGCAGCGTAGGGGTCAGCTACGAGCAGTACTTC
>-|-|TRBV6-6|13|TRBJ1-3
CASTGGSGNTIYF
TGTGCCAGCACCGGGGGGTCTGGAAACACCATATATTTT
>TRBD2|-|TRBV10-1|15|TRBJ2-3
CASSARTSGLYTQYF
TGCGCCAGCAGCGCACGGACTAGCGGGTTATATACGCAGTATTTT
>TRBD1|few|TRBV7-2|15|TRBJ2-7
CASSLRQGRPYEQYF
TGTGCCAGCAGCTTGAGACAGGGGAGGCCCTACGAGCAGTACTTC
>TRBD1|-|TRBV18|17|TRBJ2-1
CASSPSTGQGFKGEQFF
TGTGCCAGCTCACCCAGCACGGGACAGGGCTTTAAGGGTGAGCAGTTCTTC
>TRBD2|once|TRBV13|16|TRBJ2-1
CASSLILAGVNNEQFF
TGTGCCAGCAGCTTAATTCTAGCGGGAGTAAACAATGAGCAGTTCTTC
>-|-|TRBV4-3|17|TRBJ1-4
CASSQDLVGGGREKLFF
TGCGCCAGCAGCCAAGATCTAGTCGGGGGAGGAAGAGAAAAACTGTTTTTT
>-|-|TRBV28|13|TRBJ1-5
CASSLVGVGPQHF
TGTGCCAGCAGTTTAGTGGGTGTAGGGCCCCAGCATTTT
>-|-|TRBV9|15|TRBJ2-3
CASSVGIQETDTQYF
TGTGCCAGCAGCGTAGGAATCCAAGAGACAGATACGCAGTATTTT
>-|once|TRBV5-5|16|TRBJ1-5
CASSLRVSALGQPQHF
TGTGCCAGCAGCTTGAGGGTTTCGGCCCTGGGCCAGCCCCAGCATTTT